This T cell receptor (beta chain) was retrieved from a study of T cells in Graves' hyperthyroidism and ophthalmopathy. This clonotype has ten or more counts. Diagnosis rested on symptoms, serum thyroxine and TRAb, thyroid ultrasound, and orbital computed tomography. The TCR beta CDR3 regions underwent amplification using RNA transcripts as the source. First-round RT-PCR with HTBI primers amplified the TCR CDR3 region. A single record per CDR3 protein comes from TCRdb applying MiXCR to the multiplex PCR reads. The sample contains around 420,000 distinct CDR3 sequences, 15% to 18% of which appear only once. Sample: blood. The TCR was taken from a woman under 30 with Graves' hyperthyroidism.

The CDR3 spells CASSPGEVNSPLHF. The CDR3 coding sequence is TGCGCCAGCAGCCCTGGAGAGGTTAATTCACCCCTCCACTTT. The chain employs TRBV4-1 and TRBJ1-6; D remains ambiguous. Trimming removed 4 bases from V and 6 bases from J, with 10 bases in between. CDR3 length: 14 residues. The germline CDR1 and CDR2 sequences are MGHRA and YSYEKL.